These 15 T cell receptor beta chains were all obtained from the same sample, sequenced in a study of Ad26.COV2.S vaccination and SARS-CoV-2 variants. Only in-frame clones appear in the TCRdb table, and some are missing; sequencing was by immunoSEQ multiplex PCR. The sample shows hundreds of thousands of clones, approximately 88% of them seen only once. Treatment reported: some 20 received Ad26.COV2.S at low or high dose, single or two shots; roughly five received placebo; per-sample allocation not given. At day 63 after the first vaccine or placebo injection, samples were drawn. Specimen: peripheral blood, collected in a trial of Ad26.COV2.S vaccine versus placebo. Source of these receptors: a person aged 18-65 years who received the Ad26.COV2.S COVID-19 vaccine or a placebo.

The chain uses TRBV5-1 and TRBJ2-7, with TRBD1 matching over 7 bases. The CDR3 sequence is 15 residues long. Germline V lookup: CDR1 SGHRS, CDR2 YFSETQ. The J segment lost 2 bases and the V segment lost 5 bases, leaving 10 bases of the junction unmatched. In DNA, the CDR3 is TGCGCCAGCAGTTACCCGGGACAGATTCCCTACGAGCAGTACTTC. Translating gives CASSYPGQIPYEQYF.

This chain's CDR3 is CASSPKGDGTEAFF. CDR3 sequence (DNA): TGTGCCAGCTCACCAAAGGGTGACGGCACTGAAGCTTTCTTT. The V call is TRBV18, the J call TRBJ1-1; D gene uncertain. CDR1 and CDR2 from the germline V gene are KGHSH and LQKENI. Trimming pared 2 bases from V and 4 bases from J, leaving 11 bases between. The CDR3 is made up of 14 amino acids.

The chain joins TRBV4-2 to TRBJ1-6; no firm D call. The CDR3 spans 15 residues. The germline V gene has CDR1 LGHNA and CDR2 YNFKEQ. V lost 2 bases to trimming and J lost 12 bases, with 17 bases between them. The CDR3 sequence: CASSQTFQAEGPLHF. CDR3 DNA: TGTGCCAGCAGCCAAACCTTTCAGGCGGAGGGACCCCTCCACTTT.

This chain uses TRBV11-2 with TRBJ2-1; 8 bases are a match to TRBD2. This CDR3 spans 16 amino acids. With 4 bases clipped from V and 7 bases from J, the junction kept 12 bases outside the gene matches. Germline CDR1 SGHAT, CDR2 FQNNGV. The CDR3 nucleotides are TGTGCCAGCAGCTCAGCTAGCACGGGGGGGCCTAATGAGCAGTTCTTC. It encodes CASSSASTGGPNEQFF.

This rearrangement joins TRBV29-1 to TRBJ1-3, with D tentatively TRBD1 (5 bases). Trimming removed 4 bases at V and 4 bases at J, with 8 bases between. CDR1 is SQVTM, CDR2 ANQGSEA, per germline. The length of the CDR3 is 12 residues. CDR3 amino acids: CSVAGDGNTIYF. DNA for the CDR3: TGCAGCGTTGCTGGGGACGGAAACACCATATATTTT. The whole variable domain, remainder taken from reference TRBV29-1 and TRBJ1-3, is SAVISQKPSRDICQRGTSLTIQCQVDSQVTMMFWYRQQPGQSLTLIATANQGSEATYESGFVIDKFPISRPNLTFSTLTVSNMSPEDSSIYLCSVAGDGNTIYFGEGSWLTVV.

The rearrangement joins TRBV3-1 (or the pseudogene TRBV3-2) to TRBJ2-1, with TRBD1 identical over 9 bases. V shed 3 bases, J shed 6 bases, and the junction held 12 bases outside the gene matches. CDR3 length: 17 amino acids. Per the germline V gene, CDR1 is LGHDT and CDR2 is YNNKEL (reference sequence). CDR3 DNA: TGTGCCAGCAGCCATTTCACCGGGACAGGGCGGAGCAATGAGCAGTTCTTC. Translated, it gives CASSHFTGTGRSNEQFF.

The V gene is TRBV4-3, the J gene TRBJ2-3; a weak D match, TRBD1 (6 bases). This CDR3 spans 16 amino acids. V lost 3 bases to trimming and J lost 2 bases, with 15 bases between them. Germline loops: CDR1 LGHNA, CDR2 YSLEER. This CDR3 is CASSHDPGQTTDTQYF. CDR3 in DNA: TGCGCCAGCAGCCATGACCCGGGACAAACCACAGATACGCAGTATTTT.

This sequence joins TRBV6-5 and TRBJ2-2; a possible D gene is TRBD2 (6 bases). Germline values: CDR1 MNHEY, CDR2 SVGAGI. Trimming pared 6 bases from V and 5 bases from J, leaving 10 bases between. The CDR3 runs to 13 residues. CDR3 sequence (DNA): TGTGCCAGCAGGGAGGGTGGGACCGGGGAGCTGTTTTTT. It yields the protein CASREGGTGELFF.

The CDR3 region is CASSQEGGTDTQYF. The CDR3 DNA follows: TGCGCCAGCAGCCAAGAAGGGGGCACAGATACGCAGTATTTT. V is TRBV4-3 and J is TRBJ2-3, with D possibly being TRBD1 (5 bases). This CDR3 is 14 amino acids long. Trimming shortened V by 0 bases and J by 1 base, and 5 bases separated the two germline ends. Germline V gene sequence: CDR1 LGHNA, CDR2 YSLEER.

The gene calls are TRBV6-1 and TRBJ2-1; 7 bases agree with TRBD2. CDR3 length: 15 amino acids. V shed 1 base, J shed 4 bases, and the junction held 4 bases outside the gene matches. Germline CDR1 MNHNS, CDR2 SASEGT. CDR3 in DNA: TGTGCCAGCAGTGAAGGTGCGGGAGCATACAATGAGCAGTTCTTC. As protein: CASSEGAGAYNEQFF.

V gene TRBV6-2 or TRBV6-3 combines with J gene TRBJ2-7, with D possibly matching TRBD1 (5 bases). The V end lost 4 bases, the J end lost 7 bases, and 17 bases lay between the germline ends. The CDR3 consists of 14 residues. Germline V gives CDR1 MNHEY, CDR2 SVGEGT. The CDR3 coding sequence is TGTGCCAGCAGTTCCCCTACCCAGGGTCGTGAGCAGTACTTC. Its protein product is CASSSPTQGREQYF.

V and J are TRBV6-2 or TRBV6-3 and TRBJ1-6; possible D gene TRBD1, 5 bases. This CDR3 has 17 residues. Germline values: CDR1 MNHEY, CDR2 SVGEGT. Trimming pared 2 bases from V and 0 bases from J, leaving 11 bases between. CDR3 region: CASSYLGRSSYNSPLHF. In DNA form, the CDR3 reads TGTGCCAGCAGTTACCTGGGACGGAGCTCCTATAATTCACCCCTCCACTTT.

The chain joins TRBV5-1 to TRBJ2-2; 7 bases match TRBD2. Losses at the gene ends were 4 bases for V and 0 bases for J; bases not matched to a gene: 6. CDR3 length equals 16 residues. Germline lookup yields CDR1 SGHRS and CDR2 YFSETQ. The CDR3, as DNA: TGCGCCAGCAGCCCCCCCAGCGGGGCGAACACCGGGGAGCTGTTTTTT. This codes for CASSPPSGANTGELFF.

The chain links TRBV11-3 to TRBJ2-1, with 14 bases aligning to TRBD2. The CDR3 consists of 18 residues. The germline CDR1 and CDR2 sequences are SGHNT and YENEEA. Losses at the gene ends were 1 base for V and 5 bases for J; bases not matched to a gene: 7. In DNA, the CDR3 is TGTGCCAGCAGCTTAGGACTAGCGGGAGGGGGTAAGGACAATGAGCAGTTCTTC. It specifies CASSLGLAGGGKDNEQFF.

A single count supports this clone. This sequence joins TRBV11-2 and TRBJ2-7, with 8 bases fitting TRBD2. Germline lookup yields CDR1 SGHAT and CDR2 FQNNGV. With 5 bases clipped from V and 5 bases from J, the junction kept 14 bases outside the gene matches. This CDR3 comprises 16 residues. CDR3 loop: CASSPVSSGGRNEQYF. The CDR3 DNA is TGTGCCAGCAGCCCTGTCAGCAGCGGGGGACGTAACGAGCAGTACTTC.